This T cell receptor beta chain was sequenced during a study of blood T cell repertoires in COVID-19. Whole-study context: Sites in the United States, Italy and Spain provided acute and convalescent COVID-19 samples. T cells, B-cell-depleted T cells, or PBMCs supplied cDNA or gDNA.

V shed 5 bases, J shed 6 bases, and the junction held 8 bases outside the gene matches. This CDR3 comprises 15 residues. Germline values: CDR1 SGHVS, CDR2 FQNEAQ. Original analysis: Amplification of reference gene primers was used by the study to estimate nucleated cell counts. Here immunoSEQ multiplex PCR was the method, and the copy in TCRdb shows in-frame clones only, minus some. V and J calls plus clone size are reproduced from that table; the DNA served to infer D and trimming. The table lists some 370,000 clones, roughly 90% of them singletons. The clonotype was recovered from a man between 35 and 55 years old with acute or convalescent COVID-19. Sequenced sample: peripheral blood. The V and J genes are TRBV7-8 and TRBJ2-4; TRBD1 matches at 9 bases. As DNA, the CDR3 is TGTGCCAGCAGCCAGACCCCGGGACAGGGAAACATTCAGTACTTC. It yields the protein CASSQTPGQGNIQYF. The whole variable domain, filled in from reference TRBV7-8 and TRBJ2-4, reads GAGVSQSPRYKVAKRGQDVALRCDPISGHVSLFWYQQALGQGPEFLTYFQNEAQLDKSGLPSDRFFAERPEGSVSTLKIQRTQQEDSAVYLCASSQTPGQGNIQYFGAGTRLSVL.